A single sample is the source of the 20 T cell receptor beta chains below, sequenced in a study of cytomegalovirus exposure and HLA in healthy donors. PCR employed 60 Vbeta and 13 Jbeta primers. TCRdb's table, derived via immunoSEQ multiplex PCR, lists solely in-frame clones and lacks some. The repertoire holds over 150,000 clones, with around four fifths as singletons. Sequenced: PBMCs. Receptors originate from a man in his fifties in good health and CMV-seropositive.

In DNA, the CDR3 is TGCAGTGCTAGAGTATACACTGAAGCTTTCTTT. This translates into CSARVYTEAFF. The chain is built from TRBV20-1 and TRBJ1-1; D not resolved. In germline, CDR1 is DFQATT, CDR2 SNEGSKA (reference sequence). V was trimmed by 1 base and J by 3 bases, leaving 3 bases between them. This CDR3 is 11 amino acids long.

CDR3 region: CASRYTGVRNTGELFF. CDR3 bases: TGTGCCAGCAGATATACAGGGGTTCGAAACACCGGGGAGCTGTTTTTT. The chain is built from TRBV6-6 and TRBJ2-2; TRBD1 aligns across 7 bases. The CDR3 totals 16 residues. The germline gives CDR1 MNHNY, CDR2 SVGAGI (reference sequence). J gave up 2 bases and V 6 bases, and 9 bases lay outside the gene matches.

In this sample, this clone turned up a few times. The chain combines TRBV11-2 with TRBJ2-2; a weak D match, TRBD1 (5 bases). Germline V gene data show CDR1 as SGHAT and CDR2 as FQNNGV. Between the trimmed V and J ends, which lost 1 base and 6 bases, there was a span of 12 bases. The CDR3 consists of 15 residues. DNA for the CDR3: TGTGCCAGCAGCTTAGTGAAGGGGTGGGCCGGGGAGCTGTTTTTT. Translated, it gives CASSLVKGWAGELFF. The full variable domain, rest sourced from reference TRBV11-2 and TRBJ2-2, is EAGVAQSPRYKIIEKRQSVAFWCNPISGHATLYWYQQILGQGPKLLIQFQNNGVVDDSQLPKDRFSAERLKGVDSTLKIQPAKLEDSAVYLCASSLVKGWAGELFFGEGSRLTVL.

CDR3 region: CASSVSGWNSNEQFF. CDR3 DNA sequence: TGTGCCAGCAGTGTTAGTGGGTGGAACAGTAATGAGCAGTTCTTC. The V and J genes are TRBV6-1 and TRBJ2-1; D gene uncertain. The CDR3 sequence is 15 residues long. The V end lost 4 bases, the J end lost 7 bases, and 17 bases lay between the germline ends. CDR1 MNHNS and CDR2 SASEGT come from the germline V gene.

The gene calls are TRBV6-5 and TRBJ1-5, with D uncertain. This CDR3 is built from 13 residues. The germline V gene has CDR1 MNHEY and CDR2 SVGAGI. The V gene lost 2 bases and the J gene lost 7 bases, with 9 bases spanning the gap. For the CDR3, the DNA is TGTGCCAGCAGTTACGGACTGGGGCAGCCCCAGCATTTT. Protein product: CASSYGLGQPQHF.

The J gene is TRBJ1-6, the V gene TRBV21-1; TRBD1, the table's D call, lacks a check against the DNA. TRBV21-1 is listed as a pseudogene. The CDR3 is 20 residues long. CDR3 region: CASSNEWAGPPSSYNSPLHF. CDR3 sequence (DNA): TGTGCCAGCAGCAATGAGTGGGCAGGGCCCCCTAGCTCCTATAATTCACCCCTCCACTTT.

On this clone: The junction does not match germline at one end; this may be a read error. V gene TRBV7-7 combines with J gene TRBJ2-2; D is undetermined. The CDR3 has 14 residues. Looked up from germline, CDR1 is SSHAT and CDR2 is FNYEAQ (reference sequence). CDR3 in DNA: TGTGCTAGCAGCTTTAACAGTCTTACCGGGGAGCTGTTTTTT. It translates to CASSFNSLTGELFF.

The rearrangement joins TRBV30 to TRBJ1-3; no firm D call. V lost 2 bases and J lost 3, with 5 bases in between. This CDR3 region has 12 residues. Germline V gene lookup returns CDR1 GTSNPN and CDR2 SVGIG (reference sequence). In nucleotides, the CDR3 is TGTGCCTGGAGTTTTCTTGGAAACACCATATATTTT. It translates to CAWSFLGNTIYF.

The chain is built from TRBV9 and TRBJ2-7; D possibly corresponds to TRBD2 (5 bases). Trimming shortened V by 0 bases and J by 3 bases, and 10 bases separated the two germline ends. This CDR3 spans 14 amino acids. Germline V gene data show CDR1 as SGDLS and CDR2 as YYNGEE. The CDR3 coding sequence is TGTGCCAGCAGCGTAGGGCCGGGAAGCTACGAGCAGTACTTC. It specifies CASSVGPGSYEQYF.

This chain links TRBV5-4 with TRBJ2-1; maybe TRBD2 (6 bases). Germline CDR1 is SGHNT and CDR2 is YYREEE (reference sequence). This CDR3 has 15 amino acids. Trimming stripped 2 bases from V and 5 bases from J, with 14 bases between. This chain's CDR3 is CASSLDLGGHNEQFF. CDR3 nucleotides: TGTGCCAGCAGCTTAGACCTGGGGGGACACAATGAGCAGTTCTTC.

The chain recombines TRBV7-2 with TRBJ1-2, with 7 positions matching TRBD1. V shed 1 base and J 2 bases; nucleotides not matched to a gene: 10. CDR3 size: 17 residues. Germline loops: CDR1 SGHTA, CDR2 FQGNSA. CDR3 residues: CASSLEPGQTTNYGYTF. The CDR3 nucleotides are TGTGCCAGCAGCTTAGAGCCGGGACAGACCACCAACTATGGCTACACCTTC.

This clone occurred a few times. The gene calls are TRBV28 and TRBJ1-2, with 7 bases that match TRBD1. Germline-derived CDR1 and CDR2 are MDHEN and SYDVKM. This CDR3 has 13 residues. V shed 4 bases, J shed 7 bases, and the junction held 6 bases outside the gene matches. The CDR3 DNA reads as TGTGCCAGCAGTTCGGGACAGCTAATTGGCTACACCTTC. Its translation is CASSSGQLIGYTF.

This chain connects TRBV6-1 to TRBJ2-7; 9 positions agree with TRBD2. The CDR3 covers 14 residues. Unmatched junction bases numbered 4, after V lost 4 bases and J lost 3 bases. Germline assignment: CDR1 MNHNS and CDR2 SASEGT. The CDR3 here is CASSAGGGVYEQYF. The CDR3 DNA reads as TGTGCCAGCAGTGCTGGCGGGGGGGTCTACGAGCAGTACTTC.

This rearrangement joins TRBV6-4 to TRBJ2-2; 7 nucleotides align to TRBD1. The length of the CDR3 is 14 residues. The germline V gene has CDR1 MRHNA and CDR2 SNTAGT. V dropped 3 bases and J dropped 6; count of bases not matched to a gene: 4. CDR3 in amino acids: CASSEQGSSGELFF. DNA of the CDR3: TGTGCCAGCAGTGAACAGGGGTCGTCCGGGGAGCTGTTTTTT.

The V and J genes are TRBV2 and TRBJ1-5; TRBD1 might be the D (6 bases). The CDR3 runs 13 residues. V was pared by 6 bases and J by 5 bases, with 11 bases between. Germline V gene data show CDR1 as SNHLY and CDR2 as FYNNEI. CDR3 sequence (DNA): TGTGCCAGCAGACCAGAGGGGGATCAGCCCCAGCATTTT. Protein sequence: CASRPEGDQPQHF. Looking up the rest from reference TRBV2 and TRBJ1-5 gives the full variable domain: EPEVTQTPSHQVTQMGQEVILRCVPISNHLYFYWYRQILGQKVEFLVSFYNNEISEKSEIFDDQFSVERPDGSNFTLKIRSTKLEDSAMYFCASRPEGDQPQHFGDGTRLSIL.

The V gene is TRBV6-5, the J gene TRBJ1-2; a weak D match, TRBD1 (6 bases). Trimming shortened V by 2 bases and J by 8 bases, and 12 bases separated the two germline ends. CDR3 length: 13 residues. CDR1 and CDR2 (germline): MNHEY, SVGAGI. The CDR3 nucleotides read TGTGCCAGCAGTTACAGGGGGGGTGTCGGCTACACCTTC. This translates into CASSYRGGVGYTF.

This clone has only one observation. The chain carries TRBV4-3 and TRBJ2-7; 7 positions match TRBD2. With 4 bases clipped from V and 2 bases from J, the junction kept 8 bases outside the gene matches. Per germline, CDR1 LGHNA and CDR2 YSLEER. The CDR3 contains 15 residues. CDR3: CASSRGTNLPYEQYF. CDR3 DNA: TGCGCCAGCAGCCGCGGGACTAACCTACCCTACGAGCAGTACTTC.

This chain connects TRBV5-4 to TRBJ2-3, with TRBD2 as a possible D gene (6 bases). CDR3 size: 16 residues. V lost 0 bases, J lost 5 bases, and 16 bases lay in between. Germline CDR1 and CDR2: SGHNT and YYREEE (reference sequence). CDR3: CASSLDVGSPIDTQYF. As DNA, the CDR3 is TGTGCCAGCAGCTTGGATGTCGGGAGCCCCATAGATACGCAGTATTTT. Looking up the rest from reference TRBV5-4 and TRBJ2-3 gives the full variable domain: ETGVTQSPTHLIKTRGQQVTLRCSSQSGHNTVSWYQQALGQGPQFIFQYYREEENGRGNFPPRFSGLQFPNYSSELNVNALELDDSALYLCASSLDVGSPIDTQYFGPGTRLTVL.

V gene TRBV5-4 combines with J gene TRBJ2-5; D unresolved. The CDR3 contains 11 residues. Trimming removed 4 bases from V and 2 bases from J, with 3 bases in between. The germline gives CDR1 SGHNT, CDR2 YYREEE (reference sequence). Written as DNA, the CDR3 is TGTGCCAGCAGCCAGCAAGAGACCCAGTACTTC. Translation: CASSQQETQYF.

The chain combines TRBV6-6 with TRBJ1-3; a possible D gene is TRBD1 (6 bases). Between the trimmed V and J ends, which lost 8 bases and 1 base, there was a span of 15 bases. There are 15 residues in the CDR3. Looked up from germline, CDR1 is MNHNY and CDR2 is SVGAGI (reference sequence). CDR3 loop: CASHRAGASGNTIYF. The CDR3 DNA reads TGTGCCAGCCACCGGGCGGGGGCATCTGGAAACACCATATATTTT.